Following are 22 T cell receptor beta chains from one sample sequenced in a study of tumor-infiltrating lymphocytes in primary liver carcinoma. A constant-region primer served to make TCR beta cDNA from approximately 490 ng total RNA. Employing slightly modified ARM-PCR, three nested multiplex PCR rounds were run, and these gave rise to the TCR beta libraries. It was with TRBV1-TRBV30 forward primers and a C-beta reverse primer that the first two PCR rounds were run, at around 10 cycles each. TCRdb used MiXCR to reprocess the multiplex PCR reads, holding one entry per CDR3 protein. This table holds more than 100,000 distinct CDR3 sequences, around 62% found once. Between about 19 and 34 mg of unsorted bulk tissue served as the source from which RNA and DNA were co-extracted. Sequences were obtained from liver tumor tissue from sampling region 1. Subset defined: tumor region T1, superior pole. The receptors come from a woman in her sixties or seventies with primary liver carcinoma and hepatitis B virus infection.

About this clonotype: One end of the junction does not line up with germline, which may come from a read error. J is TRBJ2-5 and V is TRBV11-2; 9 nucleotides agree with TRBD2. The CDR3 loop spans 16 amino acids. Looked up from germline, CDR1 is SGHAT and CDR2 is FQNNGV. CDR3 sequence reads: CASSYSRGSGGETLYF. The CDR3 nucleotides read TGTGCCAGCAGCTACTCCCGTGGTAGCGGGGGAGAGACCCTGTACTTT.

In regard to this clonotype: A clone one base away is much larger, so this may be a read error. V usage is TRBV6-2 or TRBV6-3 and J usage is TRBJ2-1, with TRBD2 identical over 7 bases. Germline CDR1 and CDR2: MNHEY and SVGEGT. V lost 7 bases and J lost 5; bases outside the gene matches: 11. This CDR3 is built from 15 residues. CDR3 amino acids: CASTDWRESHNEQFF. CDR3 DNA: TGTGCCAGCACCGATTGGCGGGAGTCCCACAATGAGCAGTTCTTC.

Concerning this clonotype: One end of the junction varies from germline; a read error may be responsible. The chain employs TRBV11-3 and TRBJ1-1; D unresolved. The germline V gene has CDR1 SGHNT and CDR2 YENEEA. The CDR3 is made up of 14 amino acids. This chain's CDR3 is CASSQDGLNTETLF. The CDR3 region has the DNA TGCGCCAGCAGCCAGGACGGCTTGAACACTGAAACTCTCTTT.

A word on this clonotype: Given a much more abundant clone one base away, this may be a read error. Likely a read error: the CDR3 ends without its conserved phenylalanine or tryptophan. The chain has TRBV6-2 or TRBV6-3 and TRBJ1-1; D might be TRBD1 (5 bases). CDR1 is MNHEY and CDR2 is SVGEGT in the germline V gene. Deletions cut 2 bases from V and 9 bases from J, with 19 bases between. The CDR3 has 15 amino acids. The CDR3 is CASSYGGRRGIKAFS. CDR3 DNA sequence: TGTGCCAGCAGTTACGGCGGACGGAGGGGCATTAAAGCTTTCTCT.

This clonotype was observed a single time. The junction does not match germline at one end; this may be a read error. J is TRBJ2-1 and V is TRBV11-2; D gene ambiguous. In germline, CDR1 is SGHAT, CDR2 FQNNGV. The CDR3 covers 14 residues. CDR3 sequence (DNA): TGTACCAGCAGCCAAGAATTGGGGATGAATGAGCGGTTCTTC. Residues: CTSSQELGMNERFF.

The chain uses TRBV4-2 and TRBJ2-7; unclear D gene. Germline V gene sequence: CDR1 LGHNA, CDR2 YNFKEQ. The CDR3 has 15 residues. Trimming pared 0 bases from V and 0 bases from J, leaving 9 bases between. The CDR3: CASSQETASSYEQYF. In DNA, the CDR3 is TGTGCCAGCAGCCAAGAAACAGCCAGCTCCTACGAGCAGTACTTC.

At least ten counts were recorded for this clonotype. The chain combines TRBV5-4 with TRBJ1-1, with 7 bases matching TRBD1. CDR1 and CDR2 (germline): SGHNT, YYREEE (reference sequence). J lost 5 bases, V lost 4 bases, and 8 bases had no gene match. This CDR3 spans 14 amino acids. The CDR3 DNA follows: TGTGCCAGCAGCCCCCGACAGGGTAAAACTGAAGCTTTCTTT. It translates to CASSPRQGKTEAFF.

A note on this clonotype: With a much larger clone just one base away, this may be a read error. This rearrangement joins TRBV6-6 to TRBJ1-1; possibly TRBD1 for D (5 bases). The germline V and J ends were trimmed by 11 bases and 2 bases, with 15 bases remaining between them. Germline V gives CDR1 MNHNY, CDR2 SVGAGI (reference sequence). The CDR3 totals 13 residues. This chain's CDR3 is CAWGGRSNTEAFF. As DNA, the CDR3 is TGTGCCTGGGGCGGGCGATCTAACACTGAAGCTTTCTTT.

Comment on this clonotype: Possible read error: a much larger clone is one base away. The chain couples TRBV12-3 or TRBV12-4 to TRBJ1-4; 7 bases agree with TRBD1. There are 15 residues in the CDR3. Germline trimming cut 6 bases from V and 7 bases from J; bases unmatched to any gene: 11. CDR3 sequence reads: CASRQQGPGIEKLFF. In DNA, the CDR3 is TGTGCCAGCAGGCAACAGGGGCCCGGAATTGAAAAACTGTTTTTT.

The chain joins TRBV5-1 to TRBJ2-1; 11 bases match TRBD2. The germline gives CDR1 SGHRS, CDR2 YFSETQ. The CDR3 has 20 amino acids. The trim removed 7 bases at V and 4 bases at J, leaving 22 bases unmatched. The CDR3 region has the DNA TGCGCCAGCGGGGGACAGGGCCAGTCCCCGACTAGCGGGGTATACAATGAGCAGTTCTTC. Translating it yields CASGGQGQSPTSGVYNEQFF.

As concerns this clonotype: This may arise from a read error, as a much more abundant clone is one base away. This chain connects TRBV29-1 to TRBJ2-7, with 9 nucleotides matching TRBD2. With V trimmed by 2 bases and J by 6 bases, 5 bases remained unmatched. This CDR3 is 13 amino acids long. Germline V gene sequence: CDR1 SQVTM, CDR2 ANQGSEA. CDR3 DNA: TGCAGCGTTGAACGAGTAGCGGGAGTCGAGCAGTACTTC. This sequence encodes CSVERVAGVEQYF.

The genes are TRBV11-2 and TRBJ2-1; D perhaps matches TRBD1 (5 bases). The germline V gene has CDR1 SGHAT and CDR2 FQNNGV. V lost 2 bases and J lost 5, with 10 bases in between. The CDR3 runs 14 residues. The CDR3 DNA reads TGTGCCAGCAGCTTAAGGGGTGTGAACAATGAGCAGTTCTTC. As protein: CASSLRGVNNEQFF.

Points on this clonotype: The CDR3 end shows no conserved phenylalanine or tryptophan, and so a read error is likely. This chain connects TRBV6-6 to TRBJ2-7; the D call may be TRBD1 or TRBD2 (5 bases each). The CDR3 is 13 residues long. Trimming took 8 bases from V and 6 from J, leaving 17 bases between them. CDR1 is MNHNY and CDR2 is SVGAGI in the germline V gene (reference sequence). CDR3 in amino acids: CASLQGPGGEQYL. As DNA, the CDR3 is TGTGCCAGCCTTCAGGGACCCGGCGGCGAGCAGTACCTC.

This clonotype has at least ten counts. The chain has TRBV4-1 and TRBJ2-6; D is tentatively TRBD1 or TRBD2 (5 bases each). Looked up from germline, CDR1 is MGHRA and CDR2 is YSYEKL. V was shortened by 0 bases and J by 1 base, with 10 bases between the two germline ends. The CDR3 covers 17 residues. Written as DNA, the CDR3 is TGCGCCAGCAGCCAAGACAGGGACGGGTCTGGGGCCAACGTCCTGACTTTC. It translates to CASSQDRDGSGANVLTF.

Concerning this clonotype: A much bigger clone sits one base away, suggesting this may be a read error. The rearrangement uses TRBV4-2 and TRBJ2-1; D is perhaps TRBD1 (6 bases). This CDR3 comprises 16 residues. Looked up from germline, CDR1 is LGHNA and CDR2 is YNFKEQ. Trimming shortened V by 2 bases and J by 7 bases, and 18 bases separated the two germline ends. The CDR3 protein is CASSQPGQADRNEQFF. In DNA form, the CDR3 reads TGTGCCAGCAGCCAACCGGGACAAGCGGATCGGAATGAGCAGTTCTTC.

In its sample, this clonotype was seen once. This may be a read error: a much more frequent sequence differs by one nucleotide. The chain uses TRBV10-2 and TRBJ2-5; no reliable D call. The CDR3 spans 14 residues. Per germline, CDR1 WSHSY and CDR2 SAAADI. Trimming took off 2 bases at V and 4 bases at J, with 11 bases between the two ends. The CDR3 sequence: CASSEANNRETQYF. As DNA, the CDR3 is TGCGCCAGCAGTGAGGCTAACAATAGAGAGACCCAGTACTTC.

Concerning this clonotype itself: Being one base from a much bigger clone, this may be a read error. The chain has TRBV6-6 and TRBJ2-1; D call uncertain. V was clipped by 3 bases and J by 5 bases, with 5 bases between them. CDR1 and CDR2 (germline): MNHNY, SVGAGI (reference sequence). There are 12 residues in the CDR3. The CDR3 reads CASSYADNEQFF. CDR3 DNA sequence: TGTGCCAGCAGTTATGCGGACAATGAGCAGTTCTTC.

For this clonotype: The junction departs from the called germline gene at one end, perhaps through a read error. V and J are TRBV11-3 and TRBJ1-1; no clear D gene. Germline CDR1 and CDR2: SGHNT and YENEEA. The CDR3 spans 14 residues. For the CDR3, the DNA is TGTGTCAGCTGCTTAGATCCGGCGGAGGCTGAAGCTTTCTTT. Amino acids: CVSCLDPAEAEAFF. The full variable domain, its missing parts supplied by reference TRBV11-3 and TRBJ1-1, is EAGVVQSPRYKIIEKKQPVAFWCNPISGHNTLYWYLQNLGQGPELLIRYENEEAVDDSQLPKDRFSAERLKGVDSTLKIQPAELGDSAVYLCVSCLDPAEAEAFFGQGTRLTVV.

On this clonotype itself: A read error may produce the germline difference seen at one junction end. V is TRBV4-2 and J is TRBJ2-7; 9 bases match TRBD2. Germline CDR1 and CDR2: LGHNA and YNFKEQ. This CDR3 has 14 amino acids. CDR3 nucleotide sequence: TGTGCCAGCAGTCACGGCGGGAGGGCCTACGAGCAATACTTC. It specifies CASSHGGRAYEQYF.

As to this clonotype: Being one base from a much bigger clone, this may be a read error. The chain has TRBV29-1 and TRBJ2-1, with 14 bases lining up with TRBD2. V lost 6 bases to trimming and J lost 6 bases; unmatched junction nucleotides: 4. The CDR3 is 14 residues long. The germline CDR1 and CDR2 sequences are SQVTM and ANQGSEA. The CDR3 DNA follows: TGCAGCGTAGCTGGGACTAGCGGGAGCAATGAGCAGTTCTTC. It codes for CSVAGTSGSNEQFF.

V usage is TRBV23-1 and J usage is TRBJ2-3; TRBD2 matches 10 bases. TRBV23-1 is an open reading frame whose function is uncertain. CDR3 length: 19 amino acids. After removal of 1 base from V and 1 base from J, the junction contained 11 bases not matched to a gene. The CDR3 DNA follows: TGCGCCAGCAGTCAATTCCAGCGGGAGGGCCCTCTACGCACAGATACGCAGTATTTT. Translated: CASSQFQREGPLRTDTQYF.

Comment on this clonotype: This sequence may be a read error, since a much larger clone differs from it by one base. The chain carries TRBV7-8 and TRBJ2-7; TRBD1 might be the D (5 bases). CDR1 SGHVS and CDR2 FQNEAQ come from the germline V gene. The CDR3 is made up of 13 amino acids. The CDR3 reads CASSSDSLYKQYF. For the CDR3, the DNA is TGTGCCAGCAGCTCTGACAGCCTCTACAAGCAGTACTTC.